Sequencing of this T cell receptor beta chain was carried out in a study of Ad26.COV2.S vaccination and SARS-CoV-2 variants. Study as a whole: Donor was assigned to the Ad26.COV2.S arm of trial COV1001.

Measured with immunoSEQ multiplex PCR; TCRdb has only the in-frame clones, and not every one. The sample consists of 300,000 to 350,000 clones, roughly 90% of them appearing once. As to treatment: around 19 received Ad26.COV2.S at low or high dose, single or two shots; 5 received placebo; per-sample allocation not given. On day 63 after the first injection, vaccine and placebo recipients gave samples. Recruitment in Boston yielded a donor of adult age, 18-55 years. The vaccine antigen was prefusion-stabilized Wuhan SARS-CoV-2 spike. CDR3 length: 15 amino acids. V dropped 5 bases and J dropped 6; count of bases not matched to a gene: 12. Per germline, CDR1 SGHTA and CDR2 FQGTGA.

The sample in question was peripheral blood, obtained in a trial of Ad26.COV2.S vaccine versus placebo. The receptor was derived from a person aged 18 to 59 who received the Ad26.COV2.S COVID-19 vaccine or a placebo. The chain employs TRBV7-3 and TRBJ2-7, with 8 positions matching TRBD2. The CDR3 nucleotides are TGTGCCAGCAGCGTCTTAGGAGCGGGAGACAGCGAGCAGTACTTC. Translating gives CASSVLGAGDSEQYF.